Presented here are 29 T cell receptor beta chains from one specimen sequenced in a study of T-cell reconstitution after alpha-beta-depleted transplantation in children. Using unique molecular identifiers, the investigators prepared the TCRbeta library. MiXCR was run by TCRdb on the PCR reads, yielding one entry per CDR3 protein. The sample includes over 100,000 distinct CDR3 sequences, around 6.1% of them seen just once. Sample: PBMCs, mostly from graft donor cells, taken 60 days after TCRalphabeta/CD19-depleted stem cell transplant. These receptors were collected from a female patient between 2 and 15 years old who had a stem cell transplant for Fanconi anemia, so the T cells may come from the graft donor.

V gene TRBV3-1 combines with J gene TRBJ2-7; D remains ambiguous. CDR1 and CDR2 from the germline V gene are LGHDT and YNNKEL (reference sequence). The CDR3 covers 14 residues. Trimming cost V 1 base and J 9 bases, with 16 bases left between them. The CDR3 is CASSQGPDPRGQYF. CDR3 nucleotides: TGTGCCAGCAGCCAAGGGCCAGACCCACGCGGGCAGTACTTC.

This clonotype came up a few times. The chain is built from TRBV12-3 or TRBV12-4 and TRBJ1-6; D is unresolved. V lost 6 bases and J lost 9, with 9 bases in between. The CDR3 has 12 amino acids. CDR3 sequence (DNA): TGTGCCAGCAGCCCCAGCCTTTCACCCCTCCACTTT. Translating it yields CASSPSLSPLHF.

Many counts were recorded for this clonotype. This rearrangement joins TRBV6-6 to TRBJ1-3, with unresolved D. CDR1 is MNHNY, CDR2 SVGAGI, per germline (reference sequence). The CDR3 sequence is 11 residues long. Trimming shortened V by 10 bases and J by 7 bases, and 11 bases separated the two germline ends. In DNA, the CDR3 is TGTGCCAATAGGGTGGCGAACACCATATATTTT. Its translation is CANRVANTIYF.

This clonotype was seen many times. The chain carries TRBV5-1 and TRBJ2-2, with D possibly TRBD1 on 5 matching bases. Germline V CDR1 and CDR2: SGHRS, YFSETQ. CDR3 size: 17 residues. The V and J ends lost 4 bases and 2 bases respectively, with 18 bases between them. Here the CDR3 DNA reads TGCGCCAGCAGCCTGGACCTACGCGGACAAAACACCGGGGAGCTGTTTTTT. Its protein product is CASSLDLRGQNTGELFF.

This clonotype has ten or more counts. This chain joins TRBV13 and TRBJ2-5; D unclear. CDR1 and CDR2 from the germline V gene are PRHDT and FYEKMQ (reference sequence). Trimming took 0 bases from V and 1 from J, leaving 12 bases between them. The CDR3 has 16 residues. The CDR3 here is CASSLGLDGSQETQYF. CDR3 coding DNA: TGTGCCAGCAGCTTAGGCCTGGACGGTAGCCAAGAGACCCAGTACTTC.

This clonotype has just a few counts. The V call is TRBV18, the J call TRBJ2-1; D is perhaps TRBD1 (6 bases). Trimming removed 0 bases at V and 2 bases at J, with 11 bases between. Germline V gene sequence: CDR1 KGHSH, CDR2 LQKENI. The CDR3 spans 16 residues. CDR3 protein: CASSPPGHGAYNEQFF. In DNA form, the CDR3 reads TGTGCCAGCTCACCACCGGGACACGGGGCCTACAATGAGCAGTTCTTC.

Regarding this clonotype: This may be a read error, as it is one base from a much larger clone. The CDR3 ends on some other residue instead of the conserved phenylalanine or tryptophan, so this is likely a read error. The chain recombines TRBV28 with TRBJ2-5; D is uncertain. The V end was cut by 6 bases, the J end by 9 bases, with 17 bases between. CDR3 length equals 13 residues. The germline V gene has CDR1 MDHEN and CDR2 SYDVKM. This CDR3 reads CASRQRVPEAQYL. As DNA, the CDR3 is TGTGCCAGCAGACAAAGAGTCCCCGAGGCCCAGTACTTA.

In this sample, this clonotype turned up many times. The chain has TRBV12-3 or TRBV12-4 and TRBJ1-6; D is undetermined. The ends were cut back, 1 base at V and 6 bases at J, with 7 bases in the middle. CDR3 length equals 14 residues. DNA of the CDR3: TGTGCCAGCAGTTTAGGGCGGAGTAATTCACCCCTCCACTTT. Encoded protein: CASSLGRSNSPLHF.

The table lists this clonotype with many counts. This chain links TRBV27 with TRBJ2-7; maybe TRBD2 (5 bases). The CDR3 extends over 16 amino acids. Trimming took off 2 bases at V and 3 bases at J, with 17 bases between the two ends. Germline assignment: CDR1 MNHEY and CDR2 SMNVEV (reference sequence). The CDR3 DNA reads as TGTGCCAGCAGTTTAAAGAACGGGAACAGAGTCTACGAGCAGTACTTC. It codes for CASSLKNGNRVYEQYF.

Only a few counts were recorded for this clonotype. The chain carries TRBV5-1 and TRBJ2-7, with D possibly being TRBD2 (6 bases). Trimming took 7 bases from V and 3 from J, leaving 14 bases between them. This CDR3 spans 13 amino acids. CDR1 and CDR2 (germline): SGHRS, YFSETQ. The chain's CDR3 is CASSGLGGYEQYF. The CDR3 DNA reads TGCGCCAGCTCAGGACTCGGGGGCTACGAGCAGTACTTC.

This clonotype was counted only a few times. This chain links TRBV5-1 with TRBJ2-6; 7 bases agree with TRBD2. This CDR3 has 20 residues. Looked up from germline, CDR1 is SGHRS and CDR2 is YFSETQ. V shed 0 bases and J 1 base; nucleotides not matched to a gene: 13. CDR3 DNA sequence: TGCGCCAGCAGCTTGGGTCGGGACTACCCTCCAATTTCTGGGGCCAACGTCCTGACTTTC. This codes for CASSLGRDYPPISGANVLTF. Full variable domain (rest looked up from reference TRBV5-1 and TRBJ2-6): KAGVTQTPRYLIKTRGQQVTLSCSPISGHRSVSWYQQTPGQGLQFLFEYFSETQRNKGNFPGRFSGRQFSNSRSEMNVSTLELGDSALYLCASSLGRDYPPISGANVLTFGAGSRLTVL.

As regards this clonotype: Lacking the conserved final phenylalanine or tryptophan, this CDR3 likely reflects a read error. The chain recombines TRBV30 with TRBJ1-1; D gene uncertain. The germline CDR1 and CDR2 sequences are GTSNPN and SVGIG (reference sequence). CDR3 length equals 12 residues. Trimming took off 4 bases at V and 0 bases at J, with 6 bases between the two ends. CDR3 nucleotides: TGTGCCTGGAACCGGCTGAACACTGAAGCTTTCCTT. It is translated as CAWNRLNTEAFL.

This clonotype was seen many times. The chain couples TRBV6-2 or TRBV6-3 to TRBJ2-5; unclear D gene. V lost 0 bases, J lost 2 bases, and 7 bases lay in between. The CDR3 consists of 14 residues. Germline CDR1 is MNHEY and CDR2 is SVGEGT. CDR3 loop: CASSYSVVQETQYF. The CDR3 nucleotides read TGTGCCAGCAGTTACTCGGTAGTTCAAGAGACCCAGTACTTC.

This clonotype was observed many times. This chain connects TRBV5-1 to TRBJ2-5; D is undetermined. The length of the CDR3 is 16 residues. Germline V gene sequence: CDR1 SGHRS, CDR2 YFSETQ. The germline V and J ends were trimmed by 2 bases and 2 bases, with 16 bases remaining between them. The CDR3 DNA sequence: TGCGCCAGCAGCTTCCTGCCAGGACCTGTACAAGAGACCCAGTACTTC. Amino acid sequence: CASSFLPGPVQETQYF.

This clonotype was seen many times. In nucleotides, the CDR3 is TGTGCCAGCAGCGTAGCAGCCCCTAGCTCCTACAATGAGCAGTTCTTC. Translating gives CASSVAAPSSYNEQFF. This chain uses TRBV9 with TRBJ2-1; D gene unclear. Germline V gene sequence: CDR1 SGDLS, CDR2 YYNGEE. Trimming pared 0 bases from V and 0 bases from J, leaving 10 bases between. This CDR3 comprises 16 residues.

This clonotype was found many times. The chain uses TRBV7-2 and TRBJ2-1; 8 positions match TRBD1. CDR1 is SGHTA, CDR2 FQGNSA, per germline. There are 15 residues in the CDR3. Trimming took 5 bases from V and 9 from J; bases not matched to a gene: 12. DNA for the CDR3: TGTGCCAGCAGCATGTGGACAGGGATCACATCTGAGCAGTTCTTC. Protein: CASSMWTGITSEQFF. The full variable domain, in which reference TRBV7-2 and TRBJ2-1 provide the parts outside the CDR3, is GAGVSQSPSNKVTEKGKDVELRCDPISGHTALYWYRQSLGQGLEFLIYFQGNSAPDKSGLPSDRFSAERTGGSVSTLTIQRTQQEDSAVYLCASSMWTGITSEQFFGPGTRLTVL.

This clonotype was detected many times. The chain has TRBV4-1 and TRBJ2-3; D possibly corresponds to TRBD2 (5 bases). The CDR3 loop spans 16 amino acids. CDR1 MGHRA and CDR2 YSYEKL come from the germline V gene. Trimming shortened V by 0 bases and J by 4 bases, and 14 bases separated the two germline ends. DNA of the CDR3: TGCGCCAGCAGCCAAGATTTAATCGGCGGGTCAGATACGCAGTATTTT. It yields the protein CASSQDLIGGSDTQYF.

This clonotype was seen many times. This chain links TRBV4-2 with TRBJ2-3; unclear D gene. Germline V gene lookup returns CDR1 LGHNA and CDR2 YNFKEQ. CDR3 size: 15 residues. V was pared by 0 bases and J by 5 bases, with 12 bases between. As DNA, the CDR3 is TGTGCCAGCAGCCAAGATGCCCTCCTTCGAGATACGCAGTATTTT. As protein: CASSQDALLRDTQYF.

This clonotype was seen more than once but under ten times. This chain uses TRBV3-1 with TRBJ2-7; possible D gene TRBD1, 5 bases. The V end was cut by 0 bases, the J end by 5 bases, with 17 bases between. The CDR3 consists of 16 residues. From germline, CDR1 is LGHDT and CDR2 YNNKEL (reference sequence). The CDR3 region is CASSQEGPPWTDEQYF. The DNA of the CDR3 is TGTGCCAGCAGCCAAGAGGGGCCTCCTTGGACGGACGAGCAGTACTTC.

CDR3 bases: TGTGCCAGCAGCTTGGACCGACAGGGGAGCACAGATACGCAGTATTTT. Translation: CASSLDRQGSTDTQYF. This chain joins TRBV11-2 and TRBJ2-3; 8 positions match TRBD1. Trimming removed 3 bases from V and 0 bases from J; junction bases left unmatched: 5. Looked up from germline, CDR1 is SGHAT and CDR2 is FQNNGV. The CDR3 runs to 16 residues.

This clonotype was seen ten or more times. The chain is built from TRBV28 and TRBJ2-3, with TRBD2 matching over 12 bases. This CDR3 comprises 18 residues. The V gene's germline CDR1 is MDHEN and CDR2 SYDVKM. With 2 bases clipped from V and 2 bases from J, the junction kept 8 bases outside the gene matches. CDR3 bases: TGTGCCAGCAGTTTACCCAAGACTAGCGGGAGATCCACAGATACGCAGTATTTT. Translating gives CASSLPKTSGRSTDTQYF.

This clonotype was observed many times. The chain links TRBV5-1 to TRBJ2-7; no clear D gene. CDR3 length: 14 residues. Germline loops: CDR1 SGHRS, CDR2 YFSETQ. Deletions cut 1 base from V and 5 bases from J, with 13 bases between. The CDR3 DNA reads TGCGCCAGCAGCTTGATGGCACCCCGAGACGAGCAGTACTTC. It yields the protein CASSLMAPRDEQYF.

V and J are TRBV21-1 and TRBJ2-7. TRBV21-1 is a documented pseudogene. The CDR3 is made up of 11 amino acids. The CDR3 loop is CASSKKTRRYF. The CDR3 DNA reads as TGTGCCAGCAGCAAAAAGACCAGGCGGTACTTC.

There are a few counts of this clonotype. CDR3 nucleotide sequence: TGTGCCAGCAGTCCGAGACAGGGTACCCTCTACGAGCAGTACTTC. Its protein is CASSPRQGTLYEQYF. This chain connects TRBV28 to TRBJ2-7; 7 nucleotides line up with TRBD1. The CDR3 contains 15 residues. Germline assignment: CDR1 MDHEN and CDR2 SYDVKM. Losses at the gene ends were 5 bases for V and 3 bases for J; bases not matched to a gene: 10.

The chain recombines TRBV4-2 with TRBJ2-7; 9 bases map to TRBD2. The V gene end was trimmed by 3 bases and the J gene end by 0 bases; junction bases not matched to a gene: 6. CDR1 and CDR2 from the germline V gene are LGHNA and YNFKEQ. The CDR3 consists of 16 residues. The CDR3 DNA sequence: TGTGCCAGCAGCCAGGGACTAGCAAGGAACTCCTACGAGCAGTACTTC. It yields the protein CASSQGLARNSYEQYF.

There are many counts of this clonotype. The chain links TRBV5-1 to TRBJ2-5, with TRBD1 as a possible D gene (6 bases). Germline V gene data show CDR1 as SGHRS and CDR2 as YFSETQ. Trimming took 4 bases from V and 2 from J, leaving 21 bases between them. The CDR3 runs 17 residues. The CDR3 DNA follows: TGCGCCAGCAGCCTCGATCCAACAGGGCTCAAACAAGAGACCCAGTACTTC. Protein product: CASSLDPTGLKQETQYF.

The table lists this clonotype with many counts. V and J are TRBV7-9 and TRBJ2-5; 7 nucleotides agree with TRBD1. CDR1 is SEHNR, CDR2 FQNEAQ, per germline (reference sequence). The ends lost 5 bases at V and 5 bases at J; junction bases unmatched: 8. The CDR3 has 14 amino acids. The CDR3 nucleotides read TGTGCCAGCAGCACACGGACAGGTGGGGAGACCCAGTACTTC. Its protein product is CASSTRTGGETQYF.

The chain couples TRBV11-2 to TRBJ2-7; TRBD2 agrees at 7 bases. Per germline, CDR1 SGHAT and CDR2 FQNNGV. The CDR3 contains 15 residues. Trimming cost V 1 base and J 3 bases; bases outside gene matches: 6. The CDR3 DNA reads TGTGCCAGCAGCTTAGTAACTAGCGCACTCTACGAGCAGTACTTC. It yields the protein CASSLVTSALYEQYF.

This clonotype was seen ten or more times. The chain uses TRBV3-1 and TRBJ2-1, with TRBD2 matching 11 bases. This CDR3 is 20 amino acids long. Looked up from germline, CDR1 is LGHDT and CDR2 is YNNKEL (reference sequence). With 1 base clipped from V and 0 bases from J, the junction kept 11 bases outside the gene matches. The DNA for the CDR3 is TGTGCCAGCAGCCAAGTTCTAGCGGGAGGATACTTAGGCTCCTACAATGAGCAGTTCTTC. Amino acid sequence: CASSQVLAGGYLGSYNEQFF.